This T cell receptor (beta chain) was retrieved from a study of cytomegalovirus exposure and HLA in healthy donors (dated by TCRdb to the late 2010s). A note on the overall study: An earlier analysis of under 600 of the donors reported 276 Gb of sequence data and roughly 110 million unique TCR beta sequences from about 179 million T cells. An earlier analysis of fewer than 750 of the donors used high-throughput TCR beta sequencing to judge whether each TCR beta V gene segment behaved as functional or pseudogenic. The genetic ancestry cluster associated with self-reported Caucasian donors included 81% of the roughly 390 genotyped donors. All discovery cohort repertoires had been generated using a single sequencing platform. The T cell repertoires of roughly 660 subjects were profiled by immunosequencing and related to cytomegalovirus serostatus. HLA typing included class I and class II loci at four-digit resolution. To study patterns of TCR occurrence, a later analysis re-analyzed previously published TCR beta repertoires from 666 donors and added high-resolution HLA genotyping. Among some 400 genotyped donors of the cohort, an average of 235,054 unique TCR beta nucleotide sequences were sequenced per donor, around 20% of them non-productive. About 280 gigabases of sequencing data and roughly 81 million unique TCR sequences made up an early release that covered fewer than 650 HLA-typed donors. In the later analysis, no new phenotypic data were used to find candidate immune exposures; instead, reliance was placed on TCR beta sequences and their occurrence across donors. The number of typed donors differed by locus: about 629-640 for A, B, C, DRB1 and DQB1; approximately 520 for DQA1; around 610 for DPA1; and 400 to 480 for DPB1. A later genetic analysis used genome-wide SNP genotypes for 398 of the 666 donors, treating that subset as a discovery cohort. To predict cytomegalovirus infection status, the study brought together high-throughput TCR immunosequencing, statistical association of individual TCRs with disease status, and machine learning. Donor age, sex, ethnicity and CMV serostatus were compiled alongside the repertoire data. The study was designed to test whether signatures of past pathogen exposure could be identified by cataloging public T cell receptors. A handful of DR-DQ haplotypes were handled as single units for association and clustering because linkage in the cohort was strong. A separate validation cohort of over 95 different subjects was used in addition to the roughly 640-subject first cohort. Study-wide findings and limitations: Compared with equally common non-associated chains, HLA-associated TCR beta chains in a later analysis were more clonally expanded and had lower generation probabilities. Because HLA typing was missing for some donors at each locus, association tests included only the typed subset. Three of the identified cytomegalovirus-associated TCR beta chains were confirmed in vitro to be specific for cytomegalovirus antigens. Immune exposure information for the cohort was limited to CMV serostatus. A later genetic analysis associated a missense DCLRE1C variant with V-gene and J-gene trimming of TCR beta chains, and an independent cohort replicated the association. At a false discovery rate of 0.05, a later analysis linked about 16,000 TCR beta sequences to specific HLA alleles. When HLA alleles, especially DR and DQ, strongly co-occurred, attributing TCR associations to individual alleles was difficult. A group of highly shared sequence variants was considered likely to be a technical artifact of the sequencing pipeline. Presence/absence analyses assumed roughly uniform sequencing depth across donors, an assumption that may not hold. About 17 rarely observed V segments, including chromosome 9 orphons, were excluded from the earlier analysis of about 600 of the donors because counts were too low. According to a later analysis, parvovirus B19, influenza, CMV and Epstein-Barr virus appeared linked to several top co-occurrence clusters. A further reported finding was that TCR beta sequences accurately predicted the HLA-A and HLA-B alleles for most subjects in the first cohort. In an earlier analysis of 587 of the donors, most TCR beta V segments appeared in productive rearrangements about 90% or about 30% of the time, broadly matching IMGT annotations. The 87-base-pair reads could not distinguish some IMGT-functional V segments, including TRBV6-2 and TRBV6-3, so those segments were excluded. Linkage disequilibrium might explain the correlated functional status among segregating V segments, but an unknown experimental factor could not be excluded. In a later analysis, the rate of TCR association differed among HLA loci, with DRB1 alleles having the most associated TCRs and HLA-C alleles having the fewest. The study listed 164 TCR beta chains as associated with cytomegalovirus. This cohort had only TCR beta chains sequenced, and the lack of alpha or paired-chain data limited which features could be detected. A later analysis found that most CMV-associated TCR beta chains appeared HLA-restricted, with HLA associations seemingly driven largely by CMV exposure. It was suggested by the authors that the approach could potentially be generalized to other disease states and immunological phenotypes. The classifier was reported to diagnose cytomegalovirus status with high specificity and sensitivity in both the original cohort and the validation cohort. Most TCR sequences were observed very rarely across donors, whereas some public TCRs were present in many individuals. In a later genetic analysis, fewer N-insertions in productive TCRs were reported among donors in an Asian-associated ancestry cluster than the roughly 640-donor mean.

The receptor library was made with the immunoSEQ multiplex PCR assay. For the multiplex PCR, a mixture combining 60 forward primers for TCR Vbeta segments and 13 reverse primers for TCR Jbeta segments was used. A multiplex PCR assay on genomic DNA amplified the CDR3 region of rearranged TCR beta genes. The amplified TCR beta libraries were sequenced on the Illumina HiSeq System as 87-base-pair reads. Concerning the study's data processing: A later analysis counted tens of millions of unique TCR beta chains across the 550 to 700 repertoires, and roughly 9.9 million of these chains were shared by at least two donors. To remove PCR and sequencing errors, raw reads were error-corrected and collapsed into unique sequences using a nearest-neighbor algorithm that merged closely related sequences. CDR3 sequences were aligned to IMGT reference sequences to assign V, D and J gene segments. Each retained sequence needed at least a six-nucleotide match to both a V gene segment and a J gene segment. Rearrangements were classified as productive when the CDR3 lacked stop codons and remained in frame with V and J, and all other rearrangements were classified as non-productive. CDR3 was defined by IMGT convention, running from the second conserved V-encoded cysteine to the conserved J-encoded phenylalanine. In an earlier analysis of approximately 590 of the donors, sequences lacking an unambiguous match to a single V gene segment were excluded. An earlier analysis of a few hundred of the donors called V segments functional above 56.7% productive rearrangements and segregating when the between-donor standard deviation exceeded 5%. A statistical classification framework was built for diagnosing cytomegalovirus status from the catalog of TCR beta chain sequences. In a later analysis, TCR nucleotide sequences were compared against IMGT/GENE-DB human TR gene sequences so that V and J genes could be assigned. Using the TCRdist pipeline, a later analysis assigned CDR3 sequences along with most-parsimonious VDJ recombination scenarios. In a later analysis, every TCR beta chain was defined by the combination of its CDR3 amino acid sequence and its V-gene family, and reads without a unique V-gene family were dropped. A later analysis removed 600 or so highly shared, low-generation-probability nucleotide sequences to deal with suspected cross-contamination and a sequencing artifact. In a later analysis, a clonal expansion index for each public chain was calculated from normalized within-repertoire ranks of inferred template counts. In a later analysis, generation probabilities were computed with a VDJ recombination model fitted to out-of-frame rearrangements, and the resulting probabilities were checked against IGoR. Hypergeometric tests were used in a later analysis to score TCR-TCR, TCR-HLA and TCR-CMV co-occurrence, with a repertoire-size bias correction applied to the TCR pairs. False discovery rates were estimated in a later analysis by permuting HLA or CMV assignments 20 times. In a later analysis, co-occurring TCRs were grouped with DBSCAN, and TCRdist sequence similarity was added when clustering was performed within HLA-allele-positive subsets. Repertoires with fewer than 30,000 or more than 120,000 public chains, plus five repertoires with anomalous nucleotide sharing, were excluded from co-occurrence clustering. This is the immuneACCESS table as TCRdb keeps it, with only in-frame sequences that have V and J called. A part of the clones is gone; compared with another copy, unresolved V genes explain less than half, and the rest is unexplained. The V and J calls and the clone size are those of that table, but D and trimming were determined from the DNA. The sample table records around 60,000 clones. Clones ranked in the top ten supply 5% to 5.5% of the sample.

In the case of this clone: The antigen it binds to is not known.

The cohort was made up of hundreds of healthy bone marrow donors. At the time of sampling, all cohort members were nominally healthy, though unrecorded immune exposures were likely present. The donor was CMV seropositive and was included in the group of 289 seropositive cohort members. Each donor provided a peripheral blood sample, and peripheral blood mononuclear cells were used for TCR beta sequencing. Genomic DNA extraction from the blood cell samples was performed with the Qiagen DNeasy Blood Extraction Kit. Counted from cysteine to phenylalanine, this CDR3 has 14 amino acids. The only DNA kept is the CDR3, 42 bases in frame from the first base. CDR1 and CDR2, looked up from the germline V gene, are SGHNT and YENEEA.

The specimen sequenced was PBMCs. The clonotype was recovered from a young man in good health and CMV-seropositive. The chain is made from TRBV11-3 and TRBJ2-5; 8 central bases correspond to TRBD2. The J call is doubtful: the DNA matches TRBJ2-7 better. The CDR3 protein sequence reads: CASSFLAGHYEQYF. The nucleotide sequence is given as TGTGCCAGCAGCTTTCTAGCGGGCCACTACGAGCAGTACTTC.